One sample yielded the 28 T cell receptor beta chains listed below, sequenced in a study of blood T cell repertoires in COVID-19. The method was immunoSEQ multiplex PCR; TCRdb's version includes in-frame clones alone and lacks a portion of them. The table shows some 46,000 clones, with approximately 85% occurring only once. The specimen was peripheral blood. Receptors originate from a man aged 60 to 75 with acute or convalescent COVID-19.

The chain is built from TRBV18 and TRBJ2-3, with D perhaps matching TRBD1 (5 bases). From germline, CDR1 is KGHSH and CDR2 LQKENI. This CDR3 is built from 13 residues. The V end was cut by 3 bases, the J end by 3 bases, with 7 bases between. The CDR3: CASSPRQTDTQYF. Written as DNA, the CDR3 is TGTGCCAGCTCACCTCGACAGACAGATACGCAGTATTTT.

The J gene is TRBJ2-7, the V gene TRBV10-3, with 8 bases lining up with TRBD1. With 10 bases clipped from V and 2 bases from J, the junction kept 4 bases outside the gene matches. CDR1 and CDR2 from the germline V gene are ENHRY and SYGVKD. CDR3 length: 12 amino acids. The CDR3 sequence is CATGTGTYEQYF. The CDR3 DNA reads TGTGCCACCGGGACAGGTACCTACGAGCAGTACTTC.

The CDR3 nucleotides read TGCAGCGTTGTACGGGGGGGCTATGGCTACACCTTC. It is translated as CSVVRGGYGYTF. V and J are TRBV29-1 and TRBJ1-2; weak D call: TRBD1 (5 bases). The CDR3 is 12 residues long. Looked up from germline, CDR1 is SQVTM and CDR2 is ANQGSEA. Trimming took 4 bases from V and 4 from J, leaving 10 bases between them.

The rearrangement joins TRBV7-9 to TRBJ2-3, with D tentatively TRBD2 (6 bases). Germline CDR1 reads SEHNR; CDR2 reads FQNEAQ (reference sequence). V shed 3 bases and J shed 4 bases, with 11 bases lying between them. This CDR3 has 14 residues. The CDR3 nucleotides read TGTGCCAGCAGCTTTGAGGGGACTCCAGATACGCAGTATTTT. Encoded protein: CASSFEGTPDTQYF. The full variable domain, rest sourced from reference TRBV7-9 and TRBJ2-3, is DTGVSQNPRHKITKRGQNVTFRCDPISEHNRLYWYRQTLGQGPEFLTYFQNEAQLEKSRLLSDRFSAERPKGSFSTLEIQRTEQGDSAMYLCASSFEGTPDTQYFGPGTRLTVL.

This clone occurred once. The chain links TRBV2 to TRBJ1-5, with D possibly TRBD1 on 5 matching bases. The CDR3 covers 17 residues. The germline CDR1 and CDR2 sequences are SNHLY and FYNNEI. Trimming took 3 bases from V and 3 from J, leaving 18 bases between them. The CDR3 DNA is TGTGCCAGCAGTGATTCTCAGGCGGGGCTTTTCAATCAGCCCCAGCATTTT. Translating it yields CASSDSQAGLFNQPQHF.

This chain joins TRBV28 and TRBJ1-4, with D perhaps TRBD1 (5 bases). The germline V gene has CDR1 MDHEN and CDR2 SYDVKM. V lost 4 bases and J 0 bases, leaving 12 bases between the germline ends. The CDR3 has 16 residues. The CDR3 bases are TGTGCCAGCAGTTCACTAGGGACTCCAACTAATGAAAAACTGTTTTTT. It is translated as CASSSLGTPTNEKLFF.

V gene TRBV4-1 combines with J gene TRBJ1-3; D unclear. CDR1 and CDR2 from the germline V gene are MGHRA and YSYEKL. The CDR3 totals 16 residues. V shed 1 base and J shed 4 bases, with 14 bases lying between them. The CDR3 bases are TGCGCCAGCAGCCAAGGCGGAGGGTTCTTGGGAAACACCATATATTTT. This gives the protein CASSQGGGFLGNTIYF.

V and J are TRBV30 and TRBJ1-1; D ambiguous. The V gene's germline CDR1 is GTSNPN and CDR2 SVGIG (reference sequence). V shed 3 bases and J shed 6 bases, with 8 bases lying between them. This CDR3 is built from 11 residues. This chain's CDR3 is CAWRSPAEAFF. The CDR3 bases are TGTGCCTGGAGGAGCCCCGCTGAAGCTTTCTTT.

V gene TRBV18 combines with J gene TRBJ2-3; 12 bases map to TRBD2. Germline trimming cut 3 bases from V and 5 bases from J; bases unmatched to any gene: 6. The CDR3 length is 16 residues. Germline CDR1 is KGHSH and CDR2 is LQKENI. As DNA, the CDR3 is TGTGCCAGCTCACCGCTAGCGGGAGGGACCGGAGATACGCAGTATTTT. It yields the protein CASSPLAGGTGDTQYF.

The chain recombines TRBV27 with TRBJ2-3; D is perhaps TRBD2 (5 bases). The CDR3 is 17 residues long. The germline V and J ends were trimmed by 3 bases and 4 bases, with 20 bases remaining between them. Germline loops: CDR1 MNHEY, CDR2 SMNVEV (reference sequence). The CDR3 bases are TGTGCCAGCAGTTTTTCCTCGAGAGGGCCAAGAGCAGATACGCAGTATTTT. Translation: CASSFSSRGPRADTQYF.

V usage is TRBV28 and J usage is TRBJ2-3, with 9 bases aligning to TRBD2. Losses at the gene ends were 11 bases for V and 0 bases for J; bases not matched to a gene: 9. The germline gives CDR1 MDHEN, CDR2 SYDVKM. The CDR3 runs to 15 residues. In nucleotides, the CDR3 is TGTGCCGGCTCAGCGGGAGGTGGGAGCACAGATACGCAGTATTTT. Encoded protein: CAGSAGGGSTDTQYF.

The V and J genes are TRBV2 and TRBJ2-1; tentatively, D is TRBD2 (6 bases). The CDR3 is made up of 14 amino acids. Germline assignment: CDR1 SNHLY and CDR2 FYNNEI. Trimming pared 5 bases from V and 7 bases from J, leaving 15 bases between. DNA for the CDR3: TGTGCCAGCAGTCTCCGGGACTCTGAAAATGAGCAGTTCTTC. It yields the protein CASSLRDSENEQFF. The whole variable domain, filled in from reference TRBV2 and TRBJ2-1, reads EPEVTQTPSHQVTQMGQEVILRCVPISNHLYFYWYRQILGQKVEFLVSFYNNEISEKSEIFDDQFSVERPDGSNFTLKIRSTKLEDSAMYFCASSLRDSENEQFFGPGTRLTVL.

V is TRBV14 and J is TRBJ1-1; 11 positions match TRBD1. The CDR3 loop spans 17 amino acids. V shed 7 bases and J 9 bases; nucleotides not matched to a gene: 19. Germline CDR1 is SGHDN and CDR2 is FVKESK. DNA of the CDR3: TGTGCCAGCACCGTCTTCGGACAGGGGGCATTTTCCCGAAAAGCTTTCTTT. Translating it yields CASTVFGQGAFSRKAFF.

The chain employs TRBV2 and TRBJ2-7, with 7 positions matching TRBD2. Germline-derived CDR1 and CDR2 are SNHLY and FYNNEI. This CDR3 spans 15 amino acids. J was trimmed by 0 bases and V by 3 bases; bases with no gene match: 5. CDR3 sequence (DNA): TGTGCCAGCAGTGAGGCGGGAGCCAGCTCCTACGAGCAGTACTTC. This codes for CASSEAGASSYEQYF.

This chain connects TRBV28 to TRBJ2-1, with a tentative D call TRBD2 (5 bases). With 8 bases removed from V and 8 bases from J, the gap between germline ends came to 25 bases. The CDR3 contains 16 residues. Germline V gives CDR1 MDHEN, CDR2 SYDVKM. The CDR3 region is CASPPTSAVTRDEQFF. In nucleotides, the CDR3 is TGTGCCAGCCCACCTACCTCAGCGGTTACTCGGGATGAGCAGTTCTTC.

The rearrangement uses TRBV5-1 and TRBJ2-3; 12 positions agree with TRBD2. Germline loops: CDR1 SGHRS, CDR2 YFSETQ. With 0 bases clipped from V and 1 base from J, the junction kept 3 bases outside the gene matches. CDR3 length equals 17 residues. This CDR3 reads CASSLARTSGGTDTQYF. The CDR3, as DNA: TGCGCCAGCAGCTTGGCCCGGACTAGCGGGGGCACAGATACGCAGTATTTT.

The chain employs TRBV7-6 and TRBJ1-1; tentatively, D is TRBD1 (6 bases). Trimming pared 1 base from V and 0 bases from J, leaving 9 bases between. The germline CDR1 and CDR2 sequences are SGHVS and FNYEAQ. This CDR3 region has 15 residues. The CDR3 region has the DNA TGTGCCAGCAGCTTAGAGGACAGAATGAACACTGAAGCTTTCTTT. Amino acid sequence: CASSLEDRMNTEAFF. The whole variable domain, remainder taken from reference TRBV7-6 and TRBJ1-1, is GAGVSQSPRYKVTKRGQDVALRCDPISGHVSLYWYRQALGQGPEFLTYFNYEAQQDKSGLPNDRFSAERPEGSISTLTIQRTEQRDSAMYRCASSLEDRMNTEAFFGQGTRLTVV.

This chain uses TRBV29-1 with TRBJ1-2; 7 nucleotides match TRBD1. Germline lookup yields CDR1 SQVTM and CDR2 ANQGSEA. Trimming cost V 2 bases and J 7 bases; bases outside gene matches: 4. This CDR3 has 12 amino acids. The CDR3 DNA reads TGCAGCGTTGAAAACAGGGGAAGTGGCTACACCTTC. Translating it yields CSVENRGSGYTF.

The V and J genes are TRBV6-5 and TRBJ1-2; D ambiguous. Germline assignment: CDR1 MNHEY and CDR2 SVGAGI. The CDR3 is made up of 15 amino acids. V was cut by 5 bases and J by 4 bases, with 17 bases left in between. CDR3 residues: CASSSGAAITYGYTF. The DNA of the CDR3 is TGTGCCAGCAGTAGCGGCGCAGCGATTACCTATGGCTACACCTTC.

The genes are TRBV10-3 and TRBJ1-5; TRBD1 might be the D (5 bases). This CDR3 is 15 amino acids long. The germline gives CDR1 ENHRY, CDR2 SYGVKD. The V end was cut by 11 bases, the J end by 1 base, with 18 bases between. In nucleotides, the CDR3 is TGTGCCTCCTCGTTCGATGGGGGGAGCAATCAGCCCCAGCATTTT. This translates into CASSFDGGSNQPQHF.

Details on this clone: Other DNA variants within this sample encode the same CDR3. The chain combines TRBV6-5 with TRBJ1-1; a weak D match, TRBD1 (6 bases). CDR3 length: 15 amino acids. Germline V gives CDR1 MNHEY, CDR2 SVGAGI. V lost 0 bases and J lost 1, with 9 bases in between. The CDR3 reads CASSYSSRGNTEAFF. In DNA, the CDR3 is TGTGCCAGCAGTTACTCCAGCAGGGGGAACACTGAAGCTTTCTTT.

The chain has TRBV5-1 and TRBJ2-5; 7 positions match TRBD1. CDR3 length: 13 amino acids. The trim removed 9 bases at V and 1 base at J, leaving 6 bases unmatched. Germline V CDR1 and CDR2: SGHRS, YFSETQ. CDR3 sequence: CATQRGPQETQYF. The DNA for the CDR3 is TGCGCCACCCAGAGGGGGCCCCAAGAGACCCAGTACTTC.

This clone was recorded once. Here the CDR3 DNA reads TGTGCCAGCAATCGACTCCGGACAGGGGGCAATGAGCAGTTCTTC. Translation: CASNRLRTGGNEQFF. This chain links TRBV2 with TRBJ2-1, with TRBD1 matching 10 bases. CDR3 size: 15 residues. The V and J ends lost 7 bases and 6 bases, in that order; junction bases with no gene match: 9. Germline CDR1 reads SNHLY; CDR2 reads FYNNEI.

This clone was seen once. This chain joins TRBV7-8 and TRBJ2-5, with D unresolved. Trimming removed 0 bases from V and 0 bases from J, with 5 bases in between. Germline V CDR1 and CDR2: SGHVS, FQNEAQ. This CDR3 is 14 amino acids long. This CDR3 is CASSLALYQETQYF. CDR3 nucleotides: TGTGCCAGCAGCTTAGCCCTCTACCAAGAGACCCAGTACTTC. Supplemented by reference TRBV7-8 and TRBJ2-5, the full variable domain reads GAGVSQSPRYKVAKRGQDVALRCDPISGHVSLFWYQQALGQGPEFLTYFQNEAQLDKSGLPSDRFFAERPEGSVSTLKIQRTQQEDSAVYLCASSLALYQETQYFGPGTRLLVL.

The chain is built from TRBV5-5 and TRBJ1-2; D perhaps matches TRBD1 (5 bases). The V gene lost 4 bases and the J gene lost 10 bases, with 17 bases spanning the gap. The CDR3 has 13 residues. Per the germline V gene, CDR1 is SGHKS and CDR2 is YYEKEE (reference sequence). Here the CDR3 DNA reads TGTGCCAGCAGCCCGTACGGGGGGAATAACTACACCTTC. Translating it yields CASSPYGGNNYTF.

This chain joins TRBV7-9 and TRBJ1-1; D might be TRBD1 (5 bases). Trimming left V 4 bases short and J 1 base short, with 10 bases between. The CDR3 is 14 residues long. Germline-derived CDR1 and CDR2 are SEHNR and FQNEAQ (reference sequence). CDR3 DNA sequence: TGTGCCAGCAGCTCAGGGCAGGGGAACACTGAAGCTTTCTTT. This encodes CASSSGQGNTEAFF.

The J gene is TRBJ2-7, the V gene TRBV5-6, with D perhaps matching TRBD2 (7 bases). The CDR3 sequence is 16 residues long. Trimming took off 0 bases at V and 4 bases at J, with 17 bases between the two ends. CDR1 is SGHDT, CDR2 YYEEEE, per germline. The CDR3 loop reads CASSLATIGGAYEQYF. CDR3 sequence (DNA): TGTGCCAGCAGCTTGGCAACGATAGGGGGGGCTTACGAGCAGTACTTC.

V is TRBV5-6 and J is TRBJ2-7; 8 bases fit TRBD1. This CDR3 is 16 amino acids long. J was trimmed by 3 bases and V by 0 bases; bases with no gene match: 8. Germline V gives CDR1 SGHDT, CDR2 YYEEEE. CDR3 region: CASSLAPPGGFYEQYF. CDR3 DNA sequence: TGTGCCAGCAGCTTGGCACCCCCAGGGGGCTTCTACGAGCAGTACTTC.